This T cell receptor (beta chain) comes out of a study of blood T cell repertoires in COVID-19. Two negative PCRs, clearance, or symptom resolution characterized the recovered Cohort 3 donors. This table comes from immunoSEQ multiplex PCR, and its TCRdb copy is limited to in-frame clones, with some not included. The data show 250,000 to 350,000 clones, 80% to 90% seen once. This clone has a count of ten or more. V was clipped by 3 bases and J by 5 bases; unmatched bases: 5. This CDR3 spans 14 amino acids. CDR1 is SEHNR, CDR2 FQNEAQ, per germline (reference sequence). The receptor was isolated from a woman aged 18-29 years who had recovered from COVID-19. The sample was PBMCs or T cells enriched from blood (not recorded which). This chain links TRBV7-9 with TRBJ2-5; 8 bases are shared with TRBD2. The CDR3 loop is CASSLTSVGETQYF. Written as DNA, the CDR3 is TGTGCCAGCAGCTTGACTAGCGTTGGGGAGACCCAGTACTTC.